The clone carrying this TCR beta chain came up a few times. TCRdb passed the 5' RACE reads through MiXCR, listing each CDR3 protein once. This sample has approximately 58,000 distinct CDR3 sequences, with 14% to 15% found just once. These data originate in a study of T cells of healthy individuals. This CDR3 is 13 amino acids long. The germline V gene has CDR1 SEHNR and CDR2 FQNEAQ (reference sequence). Trimming shortened V by 3 bases and J by 6 bases, and 11 bases separated the two germline ends. This chain connects TRBV7-9 to TRBJ1-1; TRBD1 is a possible D gene (5 bases). The sequence came from a human donor in good health. In nucleotides, the CDR3 is TGTGCCAGCAGCTTTGCAGGGAGGGCTGAAGCTTTCTTT. It is translated as CASSFAGRAEAFF.